This TCR beta chain came from a study of CD8 T cells in ankylosing spondylitis. Findings and limits, study-wide: Reportedly, matched ankylosing spondylitis synovial fluid was significantly enriched for disease-linked clones. Some of the motif variants had earlier been found in reactive arthritis patients' fluid and blood.

The CDR3 is 13 amino acids. With 10 bases removed from V and 7 bases from J, the gap between germline ends came to 16 bases. MiXCR, run by TCRdb on the 5' RACE reads, gives a single entry per CDR3 protein. The repertoire has a few hundred thousand distinct CDR3 sequences, roughly 12% of them found once; the top ten carry about 10%. About this clonotype: The antigen is unknown.

This clonotype originated in a female donor with ankylosing spondylitis or in good health (not recorded which). J is TRBJ2-2 and V is TRBV12-3 or TRBV12-4, with D tentatively TRBD2 (5 bases). Sequencing was performed on blood, either unsorted or a sorted T cell fraction (not recorded which). CDR3 residues: CATRRGWGGELFF. The CDR3 DNA is TGTGCCACCCGACGAGGGTGGGGCGGGGAGCTGTTTTTT.